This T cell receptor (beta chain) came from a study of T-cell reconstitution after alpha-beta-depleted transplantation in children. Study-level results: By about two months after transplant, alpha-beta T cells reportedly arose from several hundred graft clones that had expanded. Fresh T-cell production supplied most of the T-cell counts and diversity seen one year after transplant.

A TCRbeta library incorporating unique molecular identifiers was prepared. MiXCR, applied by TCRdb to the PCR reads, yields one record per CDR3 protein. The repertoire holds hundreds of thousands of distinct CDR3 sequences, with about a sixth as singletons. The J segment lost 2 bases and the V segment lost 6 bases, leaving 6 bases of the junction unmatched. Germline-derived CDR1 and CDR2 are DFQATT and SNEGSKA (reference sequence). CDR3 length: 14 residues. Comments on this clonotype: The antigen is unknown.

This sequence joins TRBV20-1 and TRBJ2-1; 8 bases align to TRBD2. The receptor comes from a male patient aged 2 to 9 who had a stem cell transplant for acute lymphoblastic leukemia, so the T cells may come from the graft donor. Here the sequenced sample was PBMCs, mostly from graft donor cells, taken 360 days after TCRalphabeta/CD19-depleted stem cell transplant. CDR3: CSAVRGGAYNEQFF. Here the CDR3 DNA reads TGCAGTGCCGTACGGGGGGGAGCCTACAATGAGCAGTTCTTC.